This note documents a single T cell receptor gamma chain sequence. This clone was counted a few times. Its antigen remains undetermined. The protein given by TCRdb reflects a much larger clone and differs at residue 4 from this DNA's translation, likely from a read error; the protein shown is the DNA's translation. This sample was included in a study of intestinal T cells in coeliac disease (dated by TCRdb to the early 2020s). Background for the entire study: In the TRG cohort, the mean age of coeliac patients was about 16 years compared with 54.8 years for controls, so the coeliac patients were much younger than the controls. Duodenal biopsies from approximately eleven coeliac disease patients and approximately eleven non-coeliac controls were included in the TCR-delta (TRD) cohort. Duodenal biopsies from about 33 coeliac disease patients and around 22 non-coeliac controls made up a second, larger TCR-gamma (TRG) cohort. Study-wide conclusions, independent of this receptor: The coeliac group and the control group were significantly different in age, but an analysis split by age did not give significant classification. TRD kmer-based clustering correctly classified all 22 biopsies in training, with a reported leave-one-out accuracy of 80% to 95%. Clustering based on TRG put most of the 54 biopsies (approximately 94%) in the right class, and the reported leave-one-out accuracy was about 87%. FFPE-derived DNA was found to be relatively degraded, and loss of a proportion of TCR sequences in each sample was likely caused by this degradation. There was no way to tell repeated CDR3 amino acid sequences apart from PCR duplicates.

The library came from multiplex PCR. The run used an Ion Torrent PGM. TRG repertoires were amplified from around 0.2 ug of biopsy DNA with the LymphoTrack kit, in which Illumina adapters are carried by the primers. TRG amplicons were purified with AMPure XP beads, quantified on a 2100 Bioanalyzer, and pooled equimolarly. Sequencing of TRG libraries was performed on an Ion PGM instrument. The paper's processing steps were these. FastX removed reads in which more than 10% of nucleotides fell below the per-patient third-quartile quality score. Alignment of reads was performed with IMGT/HighV-QUEST so that V, D and J genes were assigned, CDR3 regions were identified and functionality was assessed. Sequences were converted to amino acids, and every sequence predicted to be non-functional was removed. CDR3s were split into kmers with and without positional annotation, PCA was performed on kmer frequencies, and samples were clustered using all 1023 combinations of PCs 1-10. Leave-one-out cross-validation was used to validate the classification, with parameters re-optimised on the remaining samples in each round. Shannon diversity was calculated with the vegan R package from repeated random subsamples, each the size of the lowest read count. Clone calls in TCRdb were regenerated from the public reads with CATT, after which identical DNA sequences shared one row. TCRdb's processing, not the study's, gives the V and J calls here. The sample data list 250 to 350 gamma-chain clones, and 55% to 60% of these were observed just once. The biggest ten clones account for about 70% of the sample.

CDR3 length: 15 amino acids, cysteine to phenylalanine. Only the CDR3 part of the read is kept: 45 bases, read in frame from the first base. CDR1 and CDR2 are read off the germline V gene as VINAFY and YDVSNSKD. Genomic DNA was extracted with the QIAamp DNA FFPE tissue kit from ten 5-um FFPE scrolls per case. Fully anonymised formalin-fixed paraffin-embedded duodenal biopsies surplus to diagnostic needs were used to test TCR repertoire-based classification of coeliac disease. Controls had no clinical or histological suspicion of coeliac disease and underwent upper endoscopy for reflux, dyspepsia or gastritis.

This chain is built from TRGV5 and TRGJ1 or TRGJ2. The source of this sequence is a human donor who served as a control with a normal duodenal biopsy, not a healthy volunteer. Specimen: a duodenal biopsy. The DNA sequence reads TGTGCCACCCGGGACAGGCCTTACCTTTATTATAAGAAACTCTTT. Its product reads: CATRDRPYLYYKKLF.